Listed here are 18 T cell receptor beta chains from one sample, sequenced in a study of patients and donors after allogeneic stem cell transplantation. TCRdb re-called the RT-PCR reads with MiXCR, one entry per CDR3 protein. The sample lists over 400,000 distinct CDR3 sequences, 16% seen once, with 7.2% in the top ten. Sequencing used blood, either unsorted or a sorted T cell fraction (not recorded which). These receptors were taken from a human donor who was either an allogeneic HSCT recipient or a stem cell or donor lymphocyte infusion donor (not recorded which). It is not recorded whose cells these are; they may come from a transplant donor.

This clonotype was recorded a few times. The rearrangement joins TRBV4-1 to TRBJ2-7; TRBD1 matches 7 bases. Germline V gene data show CDR1 as MGHRA and CDR2 as YSYEKL. The CDR3 has 14 amino acids. Trimming removed 1 base from V and 3 bases from J; junction bases left unmatched: 3. Written as DNA, the CDR3 is TGCGCCAGCAGCCAAGGGTACAGGGGCTACGAGCAGTACTTC. This sequence encodes CASSQGYRGYEQYF.

The sample holds many counts of this clonotype. The V gene is TRBV12-3 or TRBV12-4, the J gene TRBJ2-2; D tentatively reads TRBD1 or TRBD2 (6 bases each). Trimming took 3 bases from V and 0 from J, leaving 8 bases between them. The CDR3 is 15 residues long. The CDR3 here is CASSLGGSNTGELFF. CDR3 bases: TGTGCCAGCAGTTTGGGGGGCTCGAACACCGGGGAGCTGTTTTTT.

This rearrangement joins TRBV12-3 or TRBV12-4 to TRBJ2-1; 12 bases map to TRBD2. After removal of 4 bases from V and 5 bases from J, the junction contained 15 bases not matched to a gene. The CDR3 has 19 residues. In DNA form, the CDR3 reads TGTGCCAGCAGTTCGGACTCTGACAGGACTAGCGGGACCAACAATGAGCAGTTCTTC. Protein: CASSSDSDRTSGTNNEQFF.

This clonotype was observed a handful of times. The CDR3 nucleotides read TGTGCCAGCTCATCAGAGACTAGGAGAGATACGCAGTATTTT. Translated, it gives CASSSETRRDTQYF. The J gene is TRBJ2-3, the V gene TRBV18, with a tentative D call TRBD2 (6 bases). Trimming took 5 bases from V and 5 from J, leaving 14 bases between them. CDR3 length: 14 amino acids. CDR1 and CDR2 from the germline V gene are KGHSH and LQKENI.

This clonotype was found many times. The V and J genes are TRBV5-1 and TRBJ2-1; 9 nucleotides align to TRBD1. Germline CDR1 reads SGHRS; CDR2 reads YFSETQ. CDR3 length equals 15 residues. V lost 0 bases, J lost 5 bases, and 3 bases stayed unmatched. CDR3 nucleotides: TGCGCCAGCAGCTTGGCGGGACAGGGTAACAATGAGCAGTTCTTC. Protein: CASSLAGQGNNEQFF.

This clonotype was found a few times. The chain combines TRBV5-6 with TRBJ2-7, with 10 positions matching TRBD1. With 5 bases clipped from V and 5 bases from J, the junction kept 4 bases outside the gene matches. The CDR3 totals 13 residues. The germline CDR1 and CDR2 sequences are SGHDT and YYEEEE. The chain's CDR3 is CASSWTGGHEQYF. CDR3 in DNA: TGTGCCAGCAGTTGGACAGGGGGACACGAGCAGTACTTC.

This clonotype was detected only a few times. J is TRBJ2-1 and V is TRBV5-1; a weak D match, TRBD2 (5 bases). CDR3 length equals 12 residues. The V end lost 2 bases, the J end lost 8 bases, and 8 bases lay between the germline ends. Germline V gene sequence: CDR1 SGHRS, CDR2 YFSETQ. CDR3 bases: TGCGCCAGCAGCTTATCGGGGTATGAGCAGTTCTTC. Translated, it gives CASSLSGYEQFF.

The genes are TRBV2 and TRBJ2-2; the D gene is possibly TRBD1 (5 bases). Between the trimmed V and J ends, which lost 2 bases and 5 bases, there was a span of 9 bases. From germline, CDR1 is SNHLY and CDR2 FYNNEI. This CDR3 region has 14 residues. The CDR3 DNA sequence: TGTGCCAGCAGTGAACAGGGAAAGACCGGGGAGCTGTTTTTT. This gives the protein CASSEQGKTGELFF.

The chain employs TRBV27 and TRBJ2-4; either TRBD1 or TRBD2 may supply D (5 bases each). The CDR3 is made up of 16 amino acids. Germline V CDR1 and CDR2: MNHEY, SMNVEV (reference sequence). The V end lost 6 bases, the J end lost 2 bases, and 17 bases lay between the germline ends. CDR3 nucleotides: TGTGCCAGCAGACTGGGGGTTGGGGAGTCCAAAAACATTCAGTACTTC. Encoded protein: CASRLGVGESKNIQYF.

This rearrangement joins TRBV19 to TRBJ1-1; D gene unclear. This CDR3 is built from 15 residues. Germline V lookup: CDR1 LNHDA, CDR2 SQIVND (reference sequence). Trimming left V 6 bases short and J 3 bases short, with 17 bases between. CDR3 sequence (DNA): TGTGCCAGTAGCCATTGGGGAGCCCTGGACACTGAAGCTTTCTTT. Amino acids: CASSHWGALDTEAFF.

The table lists this clonotype with many counts. This chain uses TRBV4-3 with TRBJ2-7; TRBD2 agrees at 9 bases. V shed 0 bases and J 2 bases; nucleotides not matched to a gene: 5. Looked up from germline, CDR1 is LGHNA and CDR2 is YSLEER. This CDR3 is 16 amino acids long. CDR3 sequence: CASSQDKLAGTYEQYF. CDR3 sequence (DNA): TGCGCCAGCAGCCAAGATAAACTAGCGGGCACCTACGAGCAGTACTTC.

The rearrangement links TRBV20-1 to TRBJ2-7; D may be TRBD1 (6 bases). Germline values: CDR1 DFQATT, CDR2 SNEGSKA (reference sequence). Trimming stripped 0 bases from V and 7 bases from J, with 16 bases between. This CDR3 has 14 amino acids. CDR3 amino acids: CSARESGRGGEQYF. The DNA for the CDR3 is TGCAGTGCTAGAGAAAGCGGCAGGGGTGGAGAGCAGTACTTC.

This clonotype was recorded at least ten times. The CDR3 loop reads CASSRRDTEAFF. The CDR3 DNA follows: TGTGCCAGCAGTCGTCGGGACACTGAAGCTTTCTTT. The chain couples TRBV7-9 to TRBJ1-1; D call uncertain. V was pared by 6 bases and J by 3 bases, with 8 bases between. The CDR3 is 12 residues long. Per germline, CDR1 SEHNR and CDR2 FQNEAQ (reference sequence).

CDR3 region: CASSLDLILEGNTGELFF. The CDR3 nucleotides are TGTGCCAGCAGCTTAGATCTCATACTAGAGGGGAACACCGGGGAGCTGTTTTTT. This sequence joins TRBV11-2 and TRBJ2-2, with D possibly TRBD2 on 5 matching bases. Trimming shortened V by 0 bases and J by 1 base, and 15 bases separated the two germline ends. From germline, CDR1 is SGHAT and CDR2 FQNNGV. The CDR3 has 18 residues.

This clonotype has more than one count but fewer than ten. The chain recombines TRBV19 with TRBJ2-3, with 15 bases that match TRBD2. Trimming took 6 bases from V and 4 from J; bases not matched to a gene: 5. The CDR3 sequence is 16 residues long. The germline gives CDR1 LNHDA, CDR2 SQIVND (reference sequence). As DNA, the CDR3 is TGTGCCAGTAGGGGACTAGCGGGAGGATGGGCAGATACGCAGTATTTT. This encodes CASRGLAGGWADTQYF.

In its sample, this clonotype was seen a few times. V usage is TRBV4-2 and J usage is TRBJ1-1; the D gene is possibly TRBD1 (6 bases). The CDR3 runs 14 residues. V lost 0 bases, J lost 9 bases, and 14 bases lay in between. The V gene's germline CDR1 is LGHNA and CDR2 YNFKEQ. CDR3 bases: TGTGCCAGCAGCCAAGAGGGTACCAGGGACAAAGCTTTCTTT. It translates to CASSQEGTRDKAFF.

The chain links TRBV5-1 to TRBJ2-3; D not resolved. Looked up from germline, CDR1 is SGHRS and CDR2 is YFSETQ. The CDR3 covers 16 residues. V was cut by 0 bases and J by 3 bases, with 14 bases left in between. CDR3: CASSLEWAGSTDTQYF. In DNA, the CDR3 is TGCGCCAGCAGCTTGGAGTGGGCCGGAAGTACAGATACGCAGTATTTT.

This clonotype was counted a few times. This chain links TRBV4-1 with TRBJ1-4; D possibly corresponds to TRBD1 (6 bases). This CDR3 spans 16 amino acids. Germline V lookup: CDR1 MGHRA, CDR2 YSYEKL. Trimming took off 6 bases at V and 3 bases at J, with 17 bases between the two ends. CDR3 nucleotides: TGCGCCAGCAGAGACAGGACTCGGGAAGCTAATGAAAAACTGTTTTTT. Encoded protein: CASRDRTREANEKLFF.